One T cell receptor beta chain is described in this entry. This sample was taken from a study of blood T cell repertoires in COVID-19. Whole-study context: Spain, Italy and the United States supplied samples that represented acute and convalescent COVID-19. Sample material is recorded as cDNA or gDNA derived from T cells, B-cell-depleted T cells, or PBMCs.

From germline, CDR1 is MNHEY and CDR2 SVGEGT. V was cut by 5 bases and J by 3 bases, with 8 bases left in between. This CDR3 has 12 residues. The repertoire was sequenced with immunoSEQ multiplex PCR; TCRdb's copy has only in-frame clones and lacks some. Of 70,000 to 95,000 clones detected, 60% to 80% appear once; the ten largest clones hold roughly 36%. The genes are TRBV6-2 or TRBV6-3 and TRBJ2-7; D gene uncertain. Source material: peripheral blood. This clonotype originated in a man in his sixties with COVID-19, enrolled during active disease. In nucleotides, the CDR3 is TGTGCCAGCAGTATCGGAGTCTACGAGCAGTACTTC. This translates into CASSIGVYEQYF.